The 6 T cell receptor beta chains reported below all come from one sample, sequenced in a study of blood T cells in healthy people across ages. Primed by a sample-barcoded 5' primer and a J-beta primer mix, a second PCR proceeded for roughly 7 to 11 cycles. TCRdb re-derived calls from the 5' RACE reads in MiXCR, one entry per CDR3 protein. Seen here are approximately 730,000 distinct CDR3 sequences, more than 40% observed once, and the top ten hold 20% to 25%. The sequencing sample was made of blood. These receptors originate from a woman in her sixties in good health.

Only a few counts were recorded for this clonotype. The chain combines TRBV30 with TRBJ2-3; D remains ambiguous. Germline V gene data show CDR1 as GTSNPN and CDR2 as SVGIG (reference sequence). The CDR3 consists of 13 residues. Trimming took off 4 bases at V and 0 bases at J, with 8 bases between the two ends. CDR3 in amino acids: CAWTTTSTDTQYF. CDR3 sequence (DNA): TGTGCCTGGACCACGACAAGCACAGATACGCAGTATTTT.

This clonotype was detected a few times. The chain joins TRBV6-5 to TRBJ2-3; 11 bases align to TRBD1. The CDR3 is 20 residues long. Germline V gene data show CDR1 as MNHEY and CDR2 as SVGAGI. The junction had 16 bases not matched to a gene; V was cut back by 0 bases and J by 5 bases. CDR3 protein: CASSYSWTGGVRHQRDTQYF. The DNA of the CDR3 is TGTGCCAGCAGTTACTCTTGGACAGGGGGCGTGCGCCACCAAAGAGATACGCAGTATTTT.

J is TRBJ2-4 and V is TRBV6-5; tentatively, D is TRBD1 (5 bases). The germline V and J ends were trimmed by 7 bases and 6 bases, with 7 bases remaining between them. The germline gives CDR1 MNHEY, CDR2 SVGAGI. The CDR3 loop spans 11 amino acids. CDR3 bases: TGTGCCAGCACCCAGGGAAACATTCAGTACTTC. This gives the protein CASTQGNIQYF.

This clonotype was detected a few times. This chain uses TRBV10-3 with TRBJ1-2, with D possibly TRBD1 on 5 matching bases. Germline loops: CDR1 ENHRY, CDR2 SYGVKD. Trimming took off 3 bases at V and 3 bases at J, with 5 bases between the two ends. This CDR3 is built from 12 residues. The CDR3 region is CAISDRDYGYTF. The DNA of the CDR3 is TGTGCCATCAGTGACAGGGACTATGGCTACACCTTC.

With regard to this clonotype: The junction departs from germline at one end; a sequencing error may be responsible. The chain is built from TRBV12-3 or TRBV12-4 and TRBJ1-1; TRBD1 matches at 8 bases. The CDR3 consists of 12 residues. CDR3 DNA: TGTGCCGGCAGTCACGACAGGGGTGAAGCTTTCTTT. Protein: CAGSHDRGEAFF.

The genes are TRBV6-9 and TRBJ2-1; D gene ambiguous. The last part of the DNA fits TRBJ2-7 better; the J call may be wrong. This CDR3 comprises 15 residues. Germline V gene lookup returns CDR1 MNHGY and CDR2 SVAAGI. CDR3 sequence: CASSPDSHHYNEQYF. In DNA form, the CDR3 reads TGTGCCAGCAGCCCCGACTCTCACCATTACAATGAGCAGTACTTC.